This entry lists 20 T cell receptor beta chains sequenced from one sample in a study of blood T cell repertoires in COVID-19. Data came from immunoSEQ multiplex PCR; TCRdb stores just in-frame clones and leaves some out. This table has some 100,000 clones, roughly 80% appearing once. The source material was peripheral blood. The receptors were gathered from a man between 60 and 75 years old with acute or convalescent COVID-19.

In its sample, this clone was seen once. The chain employs TRBV2 and TRBJ1-5; D is perhaps TRBD1 (5 bases). V was cut by 0 bases and J by 6 bases, with 12 bases left in between. The CDR3 runs 15 residues. CDR1 SNHLY and CDR2 FYNNEI come from the germline V gene. The CDR3 nucleotides read TGTGCCAGCAGTGAAGCCCCCAGGGCAGGTCAGCCCCAGCATTTT. This sequence encodes CASSEAPRAGQPQHF. The complete variable domain, with remaining parts taken from reference TRBV2 and TRBJ1-5, reads EPEVTQTPSHQVTQMGQEVILRCVPISNHLYFYWYRQILGQKVEFLVSFYNNEISEKSEIFDDQFSVERPDGSNFTLKIRSTKLEDSAMYFCASSEAPRAGQPQHFGDGTRLSIL.

This sequence joins TRBV30 and TRBJ1-2; D is possibly TRBD1 (6 bases). The germline V gene has CDR1 GTSNPN and CDR2 SVGIG (reference sequence). There are 17 residues in the CDR3. V shed 2 bases and J shed 5 bases, with 24 bases lying between them. The CDR3 reads CAWSWGGQLSRSYGYTF. In DNA form, the CDR3 reads TGTGCCTGGAGTTGGGGCGGACAGTTGTCTAGGAGTTATGGCTACACCTTC.

V and J are TRBV29-1 and TRBJ2-6, with D possibly TRBD1 on 6 matching bases. Trimming removed 7 bases at V and 2 bases at J, with 15 bases between. Germline CDR1 SQVTM, CDR2 ANQGSEA. The CDR3 totals 15 residues. The CDR3 sequence: CSAQTGFTGANVLTF. CDR3 nucleotide sequence: TGCAGCGCCCAAACAGGGTTTACTGGGGCCAACGTCCTGACTTTC.

This rearrangement joins TRBV6-5 to TRBJ1-2; 12 nucleotides align to TRBD1. CDR1 and CDR2 from the germline V gene are MNHEY and SVGAGI. Trimming at V came to 9 bases and at J to 7 bases, leaving 12 bases not matched to a gene. The CDR3 runs to 15 residues. The DNA of the CDR3 is TGTGCCAGTGCCGCGGGACAGGGGGCATGGAGTGGCTACACCTTC. It specifies CASAAGQGAWSGYTF.

This sequence joins TRBV10-1 and TRBJ1-1; TRBD1 is a possible D gene (5 bases). The germline gives CDR1 WNHNN, CDR2 SYGVQD (reference sequence). The CDR3 spans 14 residues. The V end was cut by 0 bases, the J end by 6 bases, with 11 bases between. The CDR3 here is CASSESTESAEAFF. CDR3 coding DNA: TGCGCCAGCAGTGAGTCGACAGAATCGGCTGAAGCTTTCTTT.

The chain links TRBV7-9 to TRBJ2-2, with TRBD1 matching over 8 bases. Germline lookup yields CDR1 SEHNR and CDR2 FQNEAQ (reference sequence). This CDR3 contains 15 residues. The ends lost 6 bases at V and 5 bases at J; junction bases unmatched: 8. The CDR3 DNA sequence: TGTGCCAGCAGTTCAGGACAGGGCCCAACCGGGGAGCTGTTTTTT. Translation gives CASSSGQGPTGELFF.

The genes are TRBV21-1 and TRBJ2-1; TRBD2, the D gene given by the table, was not confirmed from the DNA. TRBV21-1 is listed as a pseudogene. The CDR3 covers 15 residues. CDR3 DNA sequence: TGTGCCAGCAGCAAGGTAAGAGGGCCCTACAATGAGCAGTTCTTC. Translated, it gives CASSKVRGPYNEQFF.

The gene calls are TRBV5-6 and TRBJ1-6, with a possible D match to TRBD1 (5 bases). This CDR3 is 16 amino acids long. V was shortened by 4 bases and J by 8 bases, with 19 bases between the two germline ends. From germline, CDR1 is SGHDT and CDR2 YYEEEE. The CDR3 sequence is CASSRVGGQGYSPLHF. The CDR3 DNA follows: TGTGCCAGCAGCCGTGTGGGTGGGCAGGGCTATTCACCCCTCCACTTT.

The chain combines TRBV6-6 with TRBJ1-1, with D perhaps TRBD1 (5 bases). The V end was cut by 6 bases, the J end by 5 bases, with 10 bases between. The length of the CDR3 is 12 residues. In germline, CDR1 is MNHNY, CDR2 SVGAGI (reference sequence). The CDR3 loop is CASRPGMTEAFF. In DNA form, the CDR3 reads TGTGCCAGCAGACCAGGGATGACTGAAGCTTTCTTT.

The chain is built from TRBV27 and TRBJ2-1, with TRBD1 as a possible D gene (6 bases). Germline V CDR1 and CDR2: MNHEY, SMNVEV (reference sequence). The CDR3 is 12 amino acids. Trimming cost V 6 bases and J 4 bases, with 7 bases left between them. The CDR3 region has the DNA TGTGCCAGCAGAGACAGGTACAATGAGCAGTTCTTC. Translating it yields CASRDRYNEQFF.

The J gene is TRBJ2-6, the V gene TRBV28; no definite D call. Germline CDR1 is MDHEN and CDR2 is SYDVKM. Deletions cut 5 bases from V and 0 bases from J, with 23 bases between. The CDR3 runs 20 residues. The CDR3 region is CASSKLTTTLRPSGANVLTF. In nucleotides, the CDR3 is TGTGCCAGCAGTAAGCTGACAACCACTCTCCGACCCTCTGGGGCCAACGTCCTGACTTTC.

This chain connects TRBV6-2 or TRBV6-3 to TRBJ2-7, with D tentatively TRBD2 (5 bases). Looked up from germline, CDR1 is MNHEY and CDR2 is SVGEGT. The V end was cut by 4 bases, the J end by 0 bases, with 10 bases between. The CDR3 extends over 14 amino acids. CDR3 DNA: TGTGCCAGCAGTTTAGCGTTGAGCTCCTACGAGCAGTACTTC. Translated, it gives CASSLALSSYEQYF.

CDR3 loop: CAISGPSGRLVNEQFF. The CDR3 DNA is TGTGCCATCAGTGGGCCTAGCGGGAGGTTGGTGAATGAGCAGTTCTTC. The rearrangement links TRBV10-3 to TRBJ2-1; 11 bases are shared with TRBD2. V was clipped by 4 bases and J by 7 bases; unmatched bases: 9. Per germline, CDR1 ENHRY and CDR2 SYGVKD. This CDR3 has 16 amino acids.

This clone was found once. This sequence joins TRBV11-2 and TRBJ2-1, with a possible D match to TRBD1 (5 bases). CDR1 is SGHAT and CDR2 is FQNNGV in the germline V gene. V lost 2 bases and J lost 7, with 18 bases in between. The CDR3 contains 16 residues. CDR3 DNA sequence: TGTGCCAGCAGCTTATTTTACTGGGGCAACTATAATGAGCAGTTCTTC. Translation gives CASSLFYWGNYNEQFF.

This rearrangement joins TRBV18 to TRBJ1-1, with a tentative D call TRBD1 (6 bases). The length of the CDR3 is 15 residues. The germline V and J ends were trimmed by 3 bases and 6 bases, with 17 bases remaining between them. CDR1 and CDR2 from the germline V gene are KGHSH and LQKENI. In nucleotides, the CDR3 is TGTGCCAGCTCACCCCGACAGGCTCTCCAGGCTGAAGCTTTCTTT. It translates to CASSPRQALQAEAFF.

This clone was picked up a small number of times. The DNA for the CDR3 is TGCGCCAGCAGCGAACTATACTTATTGTCTGGCTACACCTTC. Translating it yields CASSELYLLSGYTF. The chain is built from TRBV10-2 and TRBJ1-2; D is ambiguous. This CDR3 has 14 amino acids. Germline V gene lookup returns CDR1 WSHSY and CDR2 SAAADI. The ends were cut back, 6 bases at V and 7 bases at J, with 18 bases in the middle.

The CDR3 DNA sequence: TGTGCCAGCAGCCGTGACAGGGCTGGCTACACCTTC. It is translated as CASSRDRAGYTF. The rearrangement joins TRBV5-4 to TRBJ1-2; TRBD1 matches 7 bases. The CDR3 consists of 12 residues. The V and J ends lost 4 bases and 7 bases, in that order; junction bases with no gene match: 4. Germline V gene lookup returns CDR1 SGHNT and CDR2 YYREEE (reference sequence).

J is TRBJ2-1 and V is TRBV3-1 (or the pseudogene TRBV3-2); 14 nucleotides match TRBD2. This CDR3 region has 19 residues. Germline assignment: CDR1 LGHDT and CDR2 YNNKEL (reference sequence). The V segment lost 1 base and the J segment 4 bases; nucleotides outside the gene matches: 9. CDR3 DNA sequence: TGTGCCAGCAGCCAAGCGACTAGCGGGGGGGCCTGTGCTTACAATGAGCAGTTCTTC. It specifies CASSQATSGGACAYNEQFF.

The chain combines TRBV7-9 with TRBJ2-7; 10 bases agree with TRBD1. The CDR3 sequence is 16 residues long. The J segment lost 0 bases and the V segment lost 5 bases, leaving 7 bases of the junction unmatched. In germline, CDR1 is SEHNR, CDR2 FQNEAQ (reference sequence). The CDR3 DNA sequence: TGTGCCAGCAGCAAGGGACAGGGGTTGTTCTCCTACGAGCAGTACTTC. Translation gives CASSKGQGLFSYEQYF.

V and J are TRBV7-2 and TRBJ1-2, with D perhaps TRBD1 (6 bases). Trimming shortened V by 2 bases and J by 3 bases, and 13 bases separated the two germline ends. This CDR3 comprises 15 residues. Germline V CDR1 and CDR2: SGHTA, FQGNSA. The CDR3: CASSLTQGSHYGYTF. The CDR3, as DNA: TGTGCCAGCAGCTTAACCCAGGGGTCCCACTATGGCTACACCTTC.